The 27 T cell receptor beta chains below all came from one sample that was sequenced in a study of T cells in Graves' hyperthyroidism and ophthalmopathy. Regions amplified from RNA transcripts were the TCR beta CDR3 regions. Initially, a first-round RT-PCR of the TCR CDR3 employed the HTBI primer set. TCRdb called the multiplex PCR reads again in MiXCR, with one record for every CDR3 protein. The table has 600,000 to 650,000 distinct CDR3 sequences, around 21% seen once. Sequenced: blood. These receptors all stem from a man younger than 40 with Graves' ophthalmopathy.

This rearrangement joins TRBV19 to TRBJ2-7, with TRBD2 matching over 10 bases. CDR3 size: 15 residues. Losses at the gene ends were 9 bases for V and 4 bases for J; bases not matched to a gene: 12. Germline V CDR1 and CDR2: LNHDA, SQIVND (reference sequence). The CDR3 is CASKRSGTSDYEQYF. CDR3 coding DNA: TGTGCCAGCAAAAGATCCGGGACTAGCGATTACGAGCAGTACTTC.

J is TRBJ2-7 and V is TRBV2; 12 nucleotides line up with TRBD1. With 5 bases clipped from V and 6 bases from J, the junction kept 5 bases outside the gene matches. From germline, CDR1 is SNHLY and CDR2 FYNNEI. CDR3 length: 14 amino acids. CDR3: CASSPGTGGVEQYF. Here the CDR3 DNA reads TGTGCCAGCAGTCCCGGGACAGGGGGCGTCGAGCAGTACTTC.

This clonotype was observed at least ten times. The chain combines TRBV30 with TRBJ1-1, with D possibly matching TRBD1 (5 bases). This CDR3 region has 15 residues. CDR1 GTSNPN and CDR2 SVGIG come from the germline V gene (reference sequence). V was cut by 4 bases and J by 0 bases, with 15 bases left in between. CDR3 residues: CAWILPGGVNTEAFF. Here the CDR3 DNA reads TGTGCCTGGATCCTCCCGGGGGGAGTGAACACTGAAGCTTTCTTT.

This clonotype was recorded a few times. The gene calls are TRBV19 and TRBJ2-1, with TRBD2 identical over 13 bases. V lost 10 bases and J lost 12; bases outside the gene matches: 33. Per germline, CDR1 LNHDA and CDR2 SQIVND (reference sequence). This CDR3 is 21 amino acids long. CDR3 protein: CAIRLGGSGTSGIPCPIGQFF. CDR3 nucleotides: TGTGCCATCCGGCTCGGAGGGTCGGGGACTAGCGGGATCCCCTGTCCAATTGGGCAGTTCTTC.

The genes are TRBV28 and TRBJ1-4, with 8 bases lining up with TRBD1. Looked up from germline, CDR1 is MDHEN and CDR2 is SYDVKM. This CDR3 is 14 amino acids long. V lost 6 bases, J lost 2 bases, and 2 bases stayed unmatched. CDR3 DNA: TGTGCCAGCAGGCGGACAGGGACTAATGAAAAACTGTTTTTT. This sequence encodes CASRRTGTNEKLFF. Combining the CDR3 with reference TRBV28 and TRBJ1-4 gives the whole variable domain DVKVTQSSRYLVKRTGEKVFLECVQDMDHENMFWYRQDPGLGLRLIYFSYDVKMKEKGDIPEGYSVSREKKERFSLILESASTNQTSMYLCASRRTGTNEKLFFGSGTQLSVL.

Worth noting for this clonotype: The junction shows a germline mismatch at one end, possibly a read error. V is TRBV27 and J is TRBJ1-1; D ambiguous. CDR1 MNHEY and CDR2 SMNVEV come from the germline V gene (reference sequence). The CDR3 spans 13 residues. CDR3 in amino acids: CASSSSLNTEALF. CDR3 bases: TGTGCCAGCAGTTCGTCCTTGAACACTGAAGCTTTATTT.

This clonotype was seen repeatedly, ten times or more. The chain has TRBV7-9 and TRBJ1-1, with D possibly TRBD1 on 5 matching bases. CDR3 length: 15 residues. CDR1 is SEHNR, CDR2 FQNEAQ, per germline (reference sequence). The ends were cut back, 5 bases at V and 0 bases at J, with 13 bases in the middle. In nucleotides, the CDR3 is TGTGCCAGCAGCGCATTACAGGAATTGAACACTGAAGCTTTCTTT. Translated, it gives CASSALQELNTEAFF.

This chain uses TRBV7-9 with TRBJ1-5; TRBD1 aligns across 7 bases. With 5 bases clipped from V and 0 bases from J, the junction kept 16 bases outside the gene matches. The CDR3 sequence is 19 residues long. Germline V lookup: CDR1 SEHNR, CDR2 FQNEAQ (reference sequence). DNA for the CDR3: TGTGCCAGCAGCCCACCCTATCCGGGACAGCTATATAGCAATCAGCCCCAGCATTTT. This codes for CASSPPYPGQLYSNQPQHF. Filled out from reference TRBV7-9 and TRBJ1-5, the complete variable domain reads DTGVSQNPRHKITKRGQNVTFRCDPISEHNRLYWYRQTLGQGPEFLTYFQNEAQLEKSRLLSDRFSAERPKGSFSTLEIQRTEQGDSAMYLCASSPPYPGQLYSNQPQHFGDGTRLSIL.

In DNA, the CDR3 is TGTGCCAGCAGCTTGGCGGTTAACAATCTCGACGAGCAGTACTTC. This codes for CASSLAVNNLDEQYF. The genes are TRBV5-6 and TRBJ2-7; D is unresolved. The CDR3 contains 15 residues. CDR1 and CDR2 from the germline V gene are SGHDT and YYEEEE. Trimming shortened V by 0 bases and J by 5 bases, and 15 bases separated the two germline ends.

The CDR3 loop is CASSPLTGSSYNEQFF. The CDR3, as DNA: TGTGCCAGTAGCCCTCTCACAGGGAGCTCCTACAATGAGCAGTTCTTC. The chain joins TRBV19 to TRBJ2-1, with D perhaps TRBD1 (6 bases). CDR3 length: 16 amino acids. From germline, CDR1 is LNHDA and CDR2 SQIVND (reference sequence). The V end lost 6 bases, the J end lost 0 bases, and 15 bases lay between the germline ends.

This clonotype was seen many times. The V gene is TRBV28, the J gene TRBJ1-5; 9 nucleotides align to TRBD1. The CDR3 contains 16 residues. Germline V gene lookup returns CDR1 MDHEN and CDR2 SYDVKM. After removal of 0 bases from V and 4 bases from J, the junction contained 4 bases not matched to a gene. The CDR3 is CASSLWRGQGNQPQHF. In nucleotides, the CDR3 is TGTGCCAGCAGTTTATGGCGGGGACAGGGAAATCAGCCCCAGCATTTT.

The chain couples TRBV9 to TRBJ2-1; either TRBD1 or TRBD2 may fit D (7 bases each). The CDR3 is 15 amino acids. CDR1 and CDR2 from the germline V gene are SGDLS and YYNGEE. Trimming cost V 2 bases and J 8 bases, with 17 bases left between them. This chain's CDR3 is CASSVGGRGGDEQFF. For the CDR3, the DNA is TGTGCCAGCAGCGTCGGGGGCAGGGGGGGGGATGAGCAGTTCTTC.

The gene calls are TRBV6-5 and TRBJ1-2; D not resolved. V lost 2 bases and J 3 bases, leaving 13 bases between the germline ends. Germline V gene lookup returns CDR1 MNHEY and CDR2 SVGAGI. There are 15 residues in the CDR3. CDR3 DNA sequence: TGTGCCAGCAGTTACGGCTCCCGGACCGACTATGGCTACACCTTC. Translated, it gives CASSYGSRTDYGYTF.

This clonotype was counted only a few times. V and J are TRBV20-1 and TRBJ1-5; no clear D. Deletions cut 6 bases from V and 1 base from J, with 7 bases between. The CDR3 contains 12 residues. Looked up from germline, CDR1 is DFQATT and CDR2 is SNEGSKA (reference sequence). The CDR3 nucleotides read TGCAGTGCAAAAGAAAGCAATCAGCCCCAGCATTTT. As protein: CSAKESNQPQHF.

CDR3 sequence (DNA): TGTGCCTGGAAGGACGGCTACGAGCAGTACTTC. It codes for CAWKDGYEQYF. This chain uses TRBV30 with TRBJ2-7; D not resolved. The CDR3 is made up of 11 amino acids. V lost 4 bases, J lost 3 bases, and 7 bases lay in between. From germline, CDR1 is GTSNPN and CDR2 SVGIG (reference sequence).

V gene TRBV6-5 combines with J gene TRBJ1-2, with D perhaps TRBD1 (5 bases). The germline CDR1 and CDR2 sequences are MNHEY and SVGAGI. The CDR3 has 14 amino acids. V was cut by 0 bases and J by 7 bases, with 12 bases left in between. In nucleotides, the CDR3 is TGTGCCAGCAGTTACTCGGGGCAGGACTTTGGCTACACCTTC. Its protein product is CASSYSGQDFGYTF.

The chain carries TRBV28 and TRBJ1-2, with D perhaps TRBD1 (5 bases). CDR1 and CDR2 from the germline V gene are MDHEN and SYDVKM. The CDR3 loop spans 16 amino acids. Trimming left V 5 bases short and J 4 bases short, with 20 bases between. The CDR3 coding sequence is TGTGCCAGCAGTCCCAGCCAGGGTCGTTCAAGCTATGGCTACACCTTC. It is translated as CASSPSQGRSSYGYTF.

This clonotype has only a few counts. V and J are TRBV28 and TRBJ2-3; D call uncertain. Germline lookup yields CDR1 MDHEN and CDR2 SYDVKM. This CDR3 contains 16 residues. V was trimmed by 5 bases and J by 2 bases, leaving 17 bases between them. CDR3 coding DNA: TGTGCCAGCAGTCACCCGGGCAGTAGGGACACAGATACGCAGTATTTT. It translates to CASSHPGSRDTDTQYF.

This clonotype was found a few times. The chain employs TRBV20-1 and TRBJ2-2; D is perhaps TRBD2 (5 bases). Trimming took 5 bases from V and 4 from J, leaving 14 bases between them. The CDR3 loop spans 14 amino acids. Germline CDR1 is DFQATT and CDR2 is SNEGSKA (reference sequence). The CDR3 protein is CSAGFAAGTGELFF. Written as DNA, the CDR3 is TGCAGTGCTGGGTTCGCGGCGGGCACCGGGGAGCTGTTTTTT.

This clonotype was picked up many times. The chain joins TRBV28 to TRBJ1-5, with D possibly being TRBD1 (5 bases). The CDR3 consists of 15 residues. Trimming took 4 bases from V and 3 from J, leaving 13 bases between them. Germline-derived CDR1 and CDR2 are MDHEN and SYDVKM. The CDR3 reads CASSSHDRPNQPQHF. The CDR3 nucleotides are TGTGCCAGCAGTTCCCACGACAGACCCAATCAGCCCCAGCATTTT.

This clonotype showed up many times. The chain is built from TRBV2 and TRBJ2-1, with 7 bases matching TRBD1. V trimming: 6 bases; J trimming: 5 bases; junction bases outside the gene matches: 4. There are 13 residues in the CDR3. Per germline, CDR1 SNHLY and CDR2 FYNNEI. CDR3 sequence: CASSDRGHNEQFF. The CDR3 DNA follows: TGTGCCAGCAGCGATAGGGGGCACAATGAGCAGTTCTTC.

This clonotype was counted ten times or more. This CDR3 reads CASSDPVIGYQPQHF. CDR3 sequence (DNA): TGTGCCAGCAGTGATCCCGTAATCGGCTATCAGCCCCAGCATTTT. V is TRBV6-2 or TRBV6-3 and J is TRBJ1-5, with D hard to call. V shed 5 bases and J shed 5 bases, with 16 bases lying between them. Germline CDR1 and CDR2: MNHEY and SVGEGT. There are 15 residues in the CDR3.

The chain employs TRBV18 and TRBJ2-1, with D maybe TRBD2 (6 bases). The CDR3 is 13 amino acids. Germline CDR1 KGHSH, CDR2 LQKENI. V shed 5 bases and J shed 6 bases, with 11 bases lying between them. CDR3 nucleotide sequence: TGTGCCAGCTCAAGGGGACTCCGCAATGAGCAGTTCTTC. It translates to CASSRGLRNEQFF.

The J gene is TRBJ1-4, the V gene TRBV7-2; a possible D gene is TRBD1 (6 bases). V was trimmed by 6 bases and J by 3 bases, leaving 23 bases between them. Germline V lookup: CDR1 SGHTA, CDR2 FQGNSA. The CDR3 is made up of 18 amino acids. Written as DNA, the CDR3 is TGTGCCAGCAGACCAGGAAGGGGGGGGGGGGCGCCTAATGAAAAACTGTTTTTT. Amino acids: CASRPGRGGGAPNEKLFF.

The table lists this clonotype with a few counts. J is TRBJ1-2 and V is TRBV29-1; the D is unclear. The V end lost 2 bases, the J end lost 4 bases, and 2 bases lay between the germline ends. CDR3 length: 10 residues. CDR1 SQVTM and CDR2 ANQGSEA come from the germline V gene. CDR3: CSVERYGYTF. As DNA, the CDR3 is TGCAGCGTTGAACGCTATGGCTACACCTTC. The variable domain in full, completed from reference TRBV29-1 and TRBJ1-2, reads SAVISQKPSRDICQRGTSLTIQCQVDSQVTMMFWYRQQPGQSLTLIATANQGSEATYESGFVIDKFPISRPNLTFSTLTVSNMSPEDSSIYLCSVERYGYTFGSGTRLTVV.

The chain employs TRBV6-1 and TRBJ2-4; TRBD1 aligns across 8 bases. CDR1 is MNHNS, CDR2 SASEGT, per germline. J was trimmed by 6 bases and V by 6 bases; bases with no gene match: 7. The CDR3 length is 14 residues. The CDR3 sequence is CASRPDRAGNIQYF. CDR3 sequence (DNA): TGTGCCAGCAGACCGGACAGGGCAGGAAACATTCAGTACTTC.

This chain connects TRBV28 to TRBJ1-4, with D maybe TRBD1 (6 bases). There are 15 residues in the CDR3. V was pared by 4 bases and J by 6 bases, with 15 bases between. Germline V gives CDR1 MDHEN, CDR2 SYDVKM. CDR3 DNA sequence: TGTGCCAGCAGTTCAGCAGGGGTTGGGGATGAAAAACTGTTTTTT. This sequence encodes CASSSAGVGDEKLFF. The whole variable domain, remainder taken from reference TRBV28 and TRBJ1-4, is DVKVTQSSRYLVKRTGEKVFLECVQDMDHENMFWYRQDPGLGLRLIYFSYDVKMKEKGDIPEGYSVSREKKERFSLILESASTNQTSMYLCASSSAGVGDEKLFFGSGTQLSVL.